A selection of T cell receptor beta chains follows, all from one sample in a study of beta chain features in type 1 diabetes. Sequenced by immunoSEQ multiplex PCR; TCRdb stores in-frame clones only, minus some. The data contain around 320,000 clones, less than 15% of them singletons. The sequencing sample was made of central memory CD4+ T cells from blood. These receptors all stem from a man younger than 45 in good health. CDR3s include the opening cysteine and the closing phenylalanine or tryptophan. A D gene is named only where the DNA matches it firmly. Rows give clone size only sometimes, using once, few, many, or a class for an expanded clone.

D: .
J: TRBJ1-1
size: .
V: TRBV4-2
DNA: TGTGCCAGCAGCCAAGATCCAGTCTCTCCCGTGGCGACTACTGAAGCTTTCTTT
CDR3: CASSQDPVSPVATTEAFF

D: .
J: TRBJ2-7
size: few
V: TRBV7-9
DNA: TGTGCCAGCACGACGGCAGGGGACCACGAGCAGTACTTC
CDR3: CASTTAGDHEQYF

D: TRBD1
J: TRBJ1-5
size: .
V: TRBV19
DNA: TGTGCCAGTAGTAGTCGGACAGGGCGGACCCTCAATCAGCCCCAGCATTTT
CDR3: CASSSRTGRTLNQPQHF

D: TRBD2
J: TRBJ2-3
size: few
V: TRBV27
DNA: TGTGCCAGCAGTTTTTTGGCGGGGGGGCAAGATACGCAGTATTTT
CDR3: CASSFLAGGQDTQYF

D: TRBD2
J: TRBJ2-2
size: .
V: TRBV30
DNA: TGTGCCTGGAGTGATAGCGGGAAGAACACCGGGGAGCTGTTTTTT
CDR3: CAWSDSGKNTGELFF

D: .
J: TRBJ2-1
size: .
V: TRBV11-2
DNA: TGTGCCAGCAGCTCCCGAGCGGCTTACAATGAGCAGTTCTTC
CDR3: CASSSRAAYNEQFF

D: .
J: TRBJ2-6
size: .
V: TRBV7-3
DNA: TGTGCCAGCAGCCCCTCTGGGGCCAACGTCCTGACTTTC
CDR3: CASSPSGANVLTF

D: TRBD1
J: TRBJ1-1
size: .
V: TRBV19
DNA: TGTGCCAGTAGAACCGGACAGGTCTTTAACACTGAAGCTTTCTTT
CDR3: CASRTGQVFNTEAFF

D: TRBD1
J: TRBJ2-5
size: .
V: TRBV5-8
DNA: TGTGCCAGCAGCGAATGGGACAGGGGAGAGACCCAGTACTTC
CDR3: CASSEWDRGETQYF

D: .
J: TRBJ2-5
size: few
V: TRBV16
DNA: TGTGCCAGCAGCCAATCGTCGGTAGAGACCCAGTACTTC
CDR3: CASSQSSVETQYF

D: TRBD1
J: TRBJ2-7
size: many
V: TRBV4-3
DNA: TGCGCCAGCAGCATGGGACAGGGGAGCTCCTACGAGCAGTACTTC
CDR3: CASSMGQGSSYEQYF

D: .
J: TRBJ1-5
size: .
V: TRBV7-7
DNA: TGTGCCAGCAGCTTACGGGGGGTAGGACGTCAGCCCCAGCATTTT
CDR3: CASSLRGVGRQPQHF

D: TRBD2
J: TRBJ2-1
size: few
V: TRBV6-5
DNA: TGTGCCAGCAGTTTATCCTCCGGGACTAGCGGGAGGGCCCAGTTCTTC
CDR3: CASSLSSGTSGRAQFF

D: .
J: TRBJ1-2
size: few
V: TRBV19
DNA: TGTGCCAGTAGTATCCCCACGGCAGGGTTCGGCTATGGCTACACCTTC
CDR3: CASSIPTAGFGYGYTF

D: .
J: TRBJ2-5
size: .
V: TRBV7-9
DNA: TGTGCCAGCAGCAGGGGGGCGAGCCTCGGGACCCAGTACTTC
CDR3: CASSRGASLGTQYF

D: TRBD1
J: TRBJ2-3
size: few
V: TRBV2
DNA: TGTGCCAGCAGGCACAGGGGGCCCGGGGCTAGAGATACGCAGTATTTT
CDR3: CASRHRGPGARDTQYF

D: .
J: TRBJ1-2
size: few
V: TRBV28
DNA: TGTGCCAGCAGGCAGGGATTGATGAGCTATGGCTACACCTTC
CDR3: CASRQGLMSYGYTF

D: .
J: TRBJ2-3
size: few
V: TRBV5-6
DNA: TGTGCCAGCAGCTCGACCGCAGATACGCAGTATTTT
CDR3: CASSSTADTQYF

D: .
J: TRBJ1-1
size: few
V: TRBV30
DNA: TGTGCCTGGAGTGTATGGGGGGCGCGTTCTCTCACTGAAGCTTTCTTT
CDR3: CAWSVWGARSLTEAFF

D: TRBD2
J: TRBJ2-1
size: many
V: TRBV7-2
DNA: TGTGCCAGCAGCCAGACTAGCGGGAAGAAGTTCTTC
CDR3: CASSQTSGKKFF

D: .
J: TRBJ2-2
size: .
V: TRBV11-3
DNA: TGTGCCAGCAGCTTAAGGACCGGGGAGCTGTTTTTT
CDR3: CASSLRTGELFF

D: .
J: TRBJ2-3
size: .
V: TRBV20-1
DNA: TGCAGTGCGCGCCGGCGAGTTACGCAGTATTTT
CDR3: CSARRRVTQYF

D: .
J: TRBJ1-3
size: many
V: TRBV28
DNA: TGTGCCGCTGGAAACACCATATATTTT
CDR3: CAAGNTIYF

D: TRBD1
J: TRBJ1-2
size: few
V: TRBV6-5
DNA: TGTGCCAGCAGACGTCCAGGGGGGATTGACTATGGCTACACCTTC
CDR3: CASRRPGGIDYGYTF

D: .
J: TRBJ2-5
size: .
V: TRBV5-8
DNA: TGTGCCAGCAGCTCCGGGGACAAAGGGGCAGAGACCCAGTACTTC
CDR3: CASSSGDKGAETQYF

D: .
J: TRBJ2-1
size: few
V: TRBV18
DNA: TGTGCCAGCTCACCACGGGGCAGCATCTCCTACAATGAGCAGTTCTTC
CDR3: CASSPRGSISYNEQFF

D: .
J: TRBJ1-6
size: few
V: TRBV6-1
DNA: TGTGCCAGCAGTCCCGACTGGGGTTATTCACCCCTCCACTTT
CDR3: CASSPDWGYSPLHF

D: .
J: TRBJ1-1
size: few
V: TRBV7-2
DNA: TGTGCCAGCAGCTCCAGGGTTACGAACACTGAAGCTTTCTTT
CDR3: CASSSRVTNTEAFF

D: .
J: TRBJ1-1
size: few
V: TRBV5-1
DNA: TGCGCCAGCAGCTTGTCCCCAGGGGTAAATGAAGCTTTCTTT
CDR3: CASSLSPGVNEAFF

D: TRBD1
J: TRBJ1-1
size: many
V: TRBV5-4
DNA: TGTGCCAGCAGCATTCCCCGGACAGGGAAGGGCACTGAAGCTTTCTTT
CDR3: CASSIPRTGKGTEAFF

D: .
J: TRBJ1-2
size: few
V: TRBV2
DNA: TGTGCCAGCATAATCGGAAAGGGGTGGGGGAATGGCTACACCTTC
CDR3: CASIIGKGWGNGYTF

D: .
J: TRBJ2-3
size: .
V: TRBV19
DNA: TGTGCCAGTACGCCCGGGGGGCCCACAGATACGCAGTATTTT
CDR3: CASTPGGPTDTQYF

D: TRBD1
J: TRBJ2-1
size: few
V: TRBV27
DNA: TGTGCCAGCAGTCTCATCACAGGGGGCAATGAGCAGTTCTTC
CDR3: CASSLITGGNEQFF

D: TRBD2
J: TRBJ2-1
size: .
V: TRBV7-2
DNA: TGTGCCAGCAGACGACTAGCGTCCTACAATGAGCAGTTCTTC
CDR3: CASRRLASYNEQFF

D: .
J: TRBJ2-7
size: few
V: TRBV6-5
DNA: TGTGCCAGCAGTCAGGCGCGGGGGCGGGAGCAGTACTTC
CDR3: CASSQARGREQYF

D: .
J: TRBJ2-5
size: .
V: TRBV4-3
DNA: TGCGCCAGCAGCCAAGATTGGGGGCAGGCCGGGGGGACCCAGTACTTC
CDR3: CASSQDWGQAGGTQYF

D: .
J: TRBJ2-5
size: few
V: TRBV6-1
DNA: TGTGCCAGCACAGTGAGGTACCAAGAGACCCAGTACTTC
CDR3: CASTVRYQETQYF

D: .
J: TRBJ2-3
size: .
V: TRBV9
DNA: TGTGCCAGCAGCGAAGATGGGGTGAGCACAGATACGCAGTATTTT
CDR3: CASSEDGVSTDTQYF

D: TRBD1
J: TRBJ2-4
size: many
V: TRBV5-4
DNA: TGTGCCAGCAGTTCGCCAACCGGGACAGGGAAAAACATTCAGTACTTC
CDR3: CASSSPTGTGKNIQYF

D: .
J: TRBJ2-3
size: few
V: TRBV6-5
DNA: TGTGCCAGCAGTTTAAGCCGGAGTTACAACACAGATACGCAGTATTTT
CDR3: CASSLSRSYNTDTQYF

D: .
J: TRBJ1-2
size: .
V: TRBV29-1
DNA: TGCAGCGTTGACAAACATCGCGGACAAGATGGCTACACCTTC
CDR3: CSVDKHRGQDGYTF

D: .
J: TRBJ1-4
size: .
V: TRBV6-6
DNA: TGTGCCAGCGTTCGCGGGACGAGGGAAAAACTGTTTTTT
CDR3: CASVRGTREKLFF

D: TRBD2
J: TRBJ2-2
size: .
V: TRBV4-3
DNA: TGCGCCAGCAGCCAAGGGGGCGGGGGAGCGACCGGGGAGCTGTTTTTT
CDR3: CASSQGGGGATGELFF

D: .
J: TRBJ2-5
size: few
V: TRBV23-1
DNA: TGCGCCAGCAGTCGGCCTGGGAACGGGTGTCTACAAGAGACCCAGTACTTC
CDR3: CASSRPGNGCLQETQYF

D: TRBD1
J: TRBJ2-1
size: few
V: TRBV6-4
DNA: TGTGCCAGCAGTGTCTCGACAGGGGTTAAGAATGAGCAGTTCTTC
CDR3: CASSVSTGVKNEQFF

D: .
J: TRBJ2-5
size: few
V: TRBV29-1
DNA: TGCAGCGTTGTTTTGTACAGGGTAGGGACCCAGTACTTC
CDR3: CSVVLYRVGTQYF

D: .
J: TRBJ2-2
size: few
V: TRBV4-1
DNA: TGCGCCAGCAGCCTCGGGACTCGGAACACCGGGGAGCTGTTTTTT
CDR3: CASSLGTRNTGELFF

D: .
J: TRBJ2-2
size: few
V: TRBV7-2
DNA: TGTGCCAGCAGCTTAGTGTTGGGGTCCACCGGGGAGCTGTTTTTT
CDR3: CASSLVLGSTGELFF

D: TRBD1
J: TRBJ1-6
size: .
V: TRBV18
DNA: TGTGCCAGCTCACCACGACCCGTCGTGGGGGACAGAAATTCACCCCTCCACTTT
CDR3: CASSPRPVVGDRNSPLHF

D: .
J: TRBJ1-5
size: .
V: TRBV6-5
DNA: TGTGCCAGCAGTTACGGGGGGAACAATCAGCCCCAGCATTTT
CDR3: CASSYGGNNQPQHF